The 31 T cell receptor beta chains below come from one sample, sequenced in a study of vaccination effects on CD4 cells after COVID-19. Antigen specificity for these receptors is unknown. Viral peptide pool expansion of antigen-specific CD4+ T cells preceded sequencing in the ViraFEST assay. It was after approximately 11 days of culture that CD4+ T cells were isolated. Neither prior SARS-CoV-2 infection nor positive nucleocapsid antibodies were present in the vaccine recipients. Sequencing used immunoSEQ multiplex PCR; TCRdb keeps in-frame clones, though not all of them. This table has 65,000 to 90,000 clones, about four fifths appearing once. The sample consisted of CD4+ T cells from PBMCs cultured with HCoV-NL63 spike peptides, taken before COVID-19 vaccination. These receptors came from a human donor who received a COVID-19 vaccine.

The gene calls are TRBV6-5 and TRBJ1-6; 7 positions match TRBD1. V trimming: 4 bases; J trimming: 13 bases; junction bases outside the gene matches: 13. Germline V gene data show CDR1 as MNHEY and CDR2 as SVGAGI. This CDR3 spans 15 amino acids. The CDR3 DNA reads TGTGCCAGCAGTTCGAGCCCGGGACAGTATAGGCCCCTCCACTTT. Its protein product is CASSSSPGQYRPLHF.

This chain connects TRBV5-8 to TRBJ1-4; TRBD1 matches at 10 bases. The V segment lost 4 bases and the J segment 10 bases; nucleotides outside the gene matches: 7. CDR3 length: 14 residues. Germline values: CDR1 SGHTS, CDR2 YDEGEE. The CDR3 bases are TGTGCCAGCAGCCTGGACAGGGGGATAGGAAAACTGTTTTTT. Amino acids: CASSLDRGIGKLFF.

This chain connects TRBV6-5 to TRBJ1-1; D remains unclear. V lost 5 bases to trimming and J lost 0 bases, with 10 bases between them. There are 14 residues in the CDR3. Germline V CDR1 and CDR2: MNHEY, SVGAGI. The CDR3 protein is CASSRSLLNTEAFF. CDR3 nucleotides: TGTGCCAGCAGTCGAAGTCTCTTGAACACTGAAGCTTTCTTT.

The CDR3 DNA follows: TGCGCCAGCAGCTTAGCGACAGGGGTAGATACGCAGTATTTT. Amino acids: CASSLATGVDTQYF. The rearrangement joins TRBV5-1 to TRBJ2-3, with 8 bases lining up with TRBD1. Per the germline V gene, CDR1 is SGHRS and CDR2 is YFSETQ. The CDR3 contains 14 residues. The ends lost 2 bases at V and 5 bases at J; junction bases unmatched: 4. The full variable domain, in which reference TRBV5-1 and TRBJ2-3 provide the parts outside the CDR3, is KAGVTQTPRYLIKTRGQQVTLSCSPISGHRSVSWYQQTPGQGLQFLFEYFSETQRNKGNFPGRFSGRQFSNSRSEMNVSTLELGDSALYLCASSLATGVDTQYFGPGTRLTVL.

The chain is built from TRBV2 and TRBJ2-3, with D hard to call. The V end lost 5 bases, the J end lost 1 base, and 1 base lay between the germline ends. Germline V gene data show CDR1 as SNHLY and CDR2 as FYNNEI. This CDR3 is built from 11 residues. The CDR3 reads CASSRTDTQYF. CDR3 sequence (DNA): TGTGCCAGCAGTCGCACAGATACGCAGTATTTT.

This sequence joins TRBV9 and TRBJ1-1; D is uncertain. The germline V gene encodes CDR1 SGDLS and CDR2 YYNGEE. Trimming stripped 0 bases from V and 0 bases from J, with 6 bases between. The CDR3 sequence is 14 residues long. The CDR3 nucleotides are TGTGCCAGCAGCGTAGGCTCGGTGAACACTGAAGCTTTCTTT. It yields the protein CASSVGSVNTEAFF.

The chain combines TRBV6-6 with TRBJ2-5; no definite D call. Looked up from germline, CDR1 is MNHNY and CDR2 is SVGAGI (reference sequence). Trimming left V 2 bases short and J 5 bases short, with 6 bases between. The CDR3 is made up of 12 amino acids. CDR3 protein: CASSYVWETQYF. The CDR3 DNA follows: TGTGCCAGCAGTTACGTTTGGGAGACCCAGTACTTC.

This clone was observed a few times. V and J are TRBV20-1 and TRBJ1-2, with 8 bases that match TRBD1. The junction had 6 bases not matched to a gene; V was cut back by 3 bases and J by 0 bases. Germline assignment: CDR1 DFQATT and CDR2 SNEGSKA (reference sequence). The CDR3 runs to 15 residues. The CDR3 DNA reads TGCAGTGCTAGTTCGGGACAGGCGGCTAACTATGGCTACACCTTC. It encodes CSASSGQAANYGYTF.

The chain combines TRBV11-3 with TRBJ2-7; unclear D gene. Germline V lookup: CDR1 SGHNT, CDR2 YENEEA. The V gene lost 3 bases and the J gene lost 3 bases, with 6 bases spanning the gap. The CDR3 consists of 12 residues. The CDR3 protein is CASSFSSYEQYV. The CDR3 bases are TGTGCCAGCAGCTTTTCCAGCTACGAGCAGTACGTC.

The gene calls are TRBV10-3 and TRBJ2-5, with D possibly TRBD1 on 6 matching bases. In germline, CDR1 is ENHRY, CDR2 SYGVKD. The CDR3 runs 14 residues. Trimming pared 7 bases from V and 4 bases from J, leaving 16 bases between. The CDR3 DNA is TGTGCCATCAATCGGGACACGAAACCAGAGACCCAGTACTTC. Translation gives CAINRDTKPETQYF.

The chain links TRBV3-1 (or the pseudogene TRBV3-2) to TRBJ2-5; possibly TRBD1 for D (5 bases). Trimming removed 0 bases at V and 0 bases at J, with 11 bases between. CDR3 length equals 16 residues. Germline CDR1 and CDR2: LGHDT and YNNKEL (reference sequence). Here the CDR3 reads CASSQDRIQDQETQYF. The CDR3 nucleotides are TGTGCCAGCAGCCAAGATCGAATACAGGACCAAGAGACCCAGTACTTC.

The chain uses TRBV6-1 and TRBJ2-2; 7 bases agree with TRBD1. Unmatched junction bases numbered 10, after V lost 4 bases and J lost 5 bases. The germline gives CDR1 MNHNS, CDR2 SASEGT. CDR3 length: 16 residues. The CDR3 DNA is TGTGCCAGCAGTGGCCTGGACAGGACAAGGACCGGGGAGCTGTTTTTT. Protein: CASSGLDRTRTGELFF.

In its sample, this clone was seen a few times. The gene calls are TRBV6-5 and TRBJ1-5; D is unclear. The CDR3 runs 14 residues. V was shortened by 5 bases and J by 0 bases, with 8 bases between the two germline ends. Per the germline V gene, CDR1 is MNHEY and CDR2 is SVGAGI. As DNA, the CDR3 is TGTGCCAGCAGTCCCATTCGTAGCAATCAGCCCCAGCATTTT. Protein: CASSPIRSNQPQHF.

The chain links TRBV10-3 to TRBJ2-2; 9 bases agree with TRBD1. With 0 bases clipped from V and 5 bases from J, the junction kept 10 bases outside the gene matches. The CDR3 loop spans 18 amino acids. CDR1 and CDR2 (germline): ENHRY, SYGVKD. In DNA, the CDR3 is TGTGCCATCAGTGAGTCAAGAACAGGGGGCATGTGGACCGGGGAGCTGTTTTTT. Its protein is CAISESRTGGMWTGELFF.

The J gene is TRBJ2-7, the V gene TRBV7-2; 8 nucleotides line up with TRBD2. CDR3 size: 15 residues. The germline V gene encodes CDR1 SGHTA and CDR2 FQGNSA. Losses at the gene ends were 0 bases for V and 1 base for J; bases not matched to a gene: 2. CDR3 nucleotide sequence: TGTGCCAGCAGCTTAGCGGCGGGGGGTTCCTACGAGCAGTACGTC. This gives the protein CASSLAAGGSYEQYV.

This chain links TRBV6-5 with TRBJ1-2, with D perhaps TRBD1 (6 bases). Between the trimmed V and J ends, which lost 4 bases and 5 bases, there was a span of 8 bases. This CDR3 is built from 12 residues. Germline V gives CDR1 MNHEY, CDR2 SVGAGI. The CDR3 loop reads CASSSQGYGYTF. DNA of the CDR3: TGTGCCAGCAGTTCACAGGGATATGGCTACACCTTC.

The chain is built from TRBV18 and TRBJ2-5; perhaps D is TRBD1 or TRBD2 (5 bases each). Germline V gene lookup returns CDR1 KGHSH and CDR2 LQKENI. The CDR3 is made up of 13 amino acids. V dropped 3 bases and J dropped 7 bases, with 12 bases sitting between them. DNA of the CDR3: TGTGCCAGCTCACCCGGGGACGTGCGGACCCAGTACTTC. This sequence encodes CASSPGDVRTQYF.

V and J are TRBV4-1 and TRBJ2-5; a possible D gene is TRBD1 (5 bases). CDR1 MGHRA and CDR2 YSYEKL come from the germline V gene. V was clipped by 6 bases and J by 3 bases, with 14 bases between them. The CDR3 spans 14 residues. The CDR3 coding sequence is TGCGCCAGCAGTCGCAGTCAGGGTAAAGAGACCCAGTACTTC. This encodes CASSRSQGKETQYF.

The V gene is TRBV5-1, the J gene TRBJ1-3; no clear D. The germline gives CDR1 SGHRS, CDR2 YFSETQ. With 0 bases removed from V and 0 bases from J, the gap between germline ends came to 10 bases. CDR3 length: 16 residues. This CDR3 is CASSLVALSSGNTIYF. The CDR3 DNA reads as TGCGCCAGCAGCTTGGTGGCCTTGAGCTCTGGAAACACCATATATTTT.

This sequence joins TRBV24-1 and TRBJ1-2, with 10 positions matching TRBD1. CDR3 length: 15 amino acids. The germline gives CDR1 KGHDR, CDR2 SFDVKD. The J segment lost 6 bases and the V segment lost 2 bases, leaving 5 bases of the junction unmatched. The CDR3: CATSDSGQGMNGYTF. In nucleotides, the CDR3 is TGTGCCACCAGTGATTCGGGACAGGGGATGAATGGCTACACCTTC.

The rearrangement links TRBV19 to TRBJ2-5, with unresolved D. V dropped 6 bases and J dropped 1 base, with 9 bases sitting between them. Germline-derived CDR1 and CDR2 are LNHDA and SQIVND (reference sequence). The length of the CDR3 is 13 residues. In nucleotides, the CDR3 is TGTGCCAGTAGCGGGTCCGCCCAAGAGACCCAGTACTTC. It encodes CASSGSAQETQYF.

The count of this clone is one. This chain links TRBV13 with TRBJ1-6, with TRBD1 as a possible D gene (6 bases). The germline V gene encodes CDR1 PRHDT and CDR2 FYEKMQ (reference sequence). There are 13 residues in the CDR3. The V and J ends lost 1 base and 10 bases respectively, with 8 bases between them. The CDR3 sequence: CASSLEGDSPLHF. CDR3 DNA sequence: TGTGCCAGCAGCTTAGAGGGGGACTCACCCCTCCACTTT.

V gene TRBV19 combines with J gene TRBJ1-5; D is undetermined. There are 17 residues in the CDR3. In germline, CDR1 is LNHDA, CDR2 SQIVND (reference sequence). Trimming shortened V by 4 bases and J by 0 bases, and 16 bases separated the two germline ends. CDR3 region: CASSTQRGDYSNQPQHF. The CDR3 DNA reads TGTGCCAGTAGTACCCAGCGCGGAGACTATAGCAATCAGCCCCAGCATTTT. Combining the CDR3 with reference TRBV19 and TRBJ1-5 gives the whole variable domain DGGITQSPKYLFRKEGQNVTLSCEQNLNHDAMYWYRQDPGQGLRLIYYSQIVNDFQKGDIAEGYSVSREKKESFPLTVTSAQKNPTAFYLCASSTQRGDYSNQPQHFGDGTRLSIL.

The V gene is TRBV5-5, the J gene TRBJ1-4; TRBD1 matches at 7 bases. V dropped 0 bases and J dropped 0; count of bases not matched to a gene: 2. This CDR3 has 16 amino acids. Germline loops: CDR1 SGHKS, CDR2 YYEKEE (reference sequence). The CDR3 sequence: CASSLGQGTTNEKLFF. CDR3 DNA: TGTGCCAGCAGCTTGGGACAGGGTACAACTAATGAAAAACTGTTTTTT.

CDR3 nucleotides: TGCGCCAGCAGTGACTTTTACGCCAAAAACATTCAGTACTTC. Protein: CASSDFYAKNIQYF. The rearrangement uses TRBV10-1 and TRBJ2-4; no firm D call. The germline V gene has CDR1 WNHNN and CDR2 SYGVQD (reference sequence). The CDR3 length is 14 residues. V was trimmed by 3 bases and J by 1 base, leaving 7 bases between them.

This chain joins TRBV5-1 and TRBJ1-2, with 11 bases that match TRBD1. Per the germline V gene, CDR1 is SGHRS and CDR2 is YFSETQ. V lost 7 bases and J lost 1; bases outside the gene matches: 6. CDR3 length: 15 amino acids. CDR3 loop: CASGTGGMGNYGYTF. In DNA form, the CDR3 reads TGCGCCAGCGGGACAGGGGGTATGGGTAACTATGGCTACACCTTC.

V and J are TRBV6-2 or TRBV6-3 and TRBJ2-5; D possibly corresponds to TRBD2 (6 bases). The germline V gene has CDR1 MNHEY and CDR2 SVGEGT. V gave up 6 bases and J gave up 2 bases, with 25 bases separating them. This CDR3 spans 18 amino acids. CDR3 in DNA: TGTGCCAGCAGCCCTGACATCGGGGGAAAAAACACACAAGAGACCCAGTACTTC. Protein sequence: CASSPDIGGKNTQETQYF.

Only a few counts were recorded for this clone. The chain links TRBV6-6 to TRBJ2-1; D uncertain. Germline CDR1 MNHNY, CDR2 SVGAGI (reference sequence). Deletions cut 2 bases from V and 10 bases from J, with 9 bases between. This CDR3 is built from 12 residues. CDR3 DNA: TGTGCCAGCAGTTACATGGTGGGGGAGCAGTTCTTC. Amino acids: CASSYMVGEQFF.

The V call is TRBV30, the J call TRBJ1-2; the D is unclear. CDR1 and CDR2 (germline): GTSNPN, SVGIG (reference sequence). The CDR3 totals 14 residues. The V end lost 0 bases, the J end lost 1 base, and 9 bases lay between the germline ends. The CDR3 DNA is TGTGCCTGGAGTGTAACAGATCTTAACTATGGCTACACCTTC. Its translation is CAWSVTDLNYGYTF.

The CDR3 reads CASSDASRLNEKLFF. In nucleotides, the CDR3 is TGTGCCAGCAGTGACGCGAGTAGGTTAAATGAAAAACTGTTTTTT. This rearrangement joins TRBV2 to TRBJ1-4; D gene uncertain. The CDR3 length is 15 residues. The germline CDR1 and CDR2 sequences are SNHLY and FYNNEI. V was clipped by 3 bases and J by 5 bases, with 13 bases between them.

This clone was detected a few times. The V gene is TRBV7-9, the J gene TRBJ2-5, with a possible D match to TRBD1 (6 bases). The CDR3 spans 14 residues. The germline V and J ends were trimmed by 0 bases and 5 bases, with 10 bases remaining between them. The germline V gene encodes CDR1 SEHNR and CDR2 FQNEAQ (reference sequence). The CDR3 nucleotides are TGTGCCAGCAGCTTAGCACAGGGTGGGGAGACCCAGTACTTC. It specifies CASSLAQGGETQYF.